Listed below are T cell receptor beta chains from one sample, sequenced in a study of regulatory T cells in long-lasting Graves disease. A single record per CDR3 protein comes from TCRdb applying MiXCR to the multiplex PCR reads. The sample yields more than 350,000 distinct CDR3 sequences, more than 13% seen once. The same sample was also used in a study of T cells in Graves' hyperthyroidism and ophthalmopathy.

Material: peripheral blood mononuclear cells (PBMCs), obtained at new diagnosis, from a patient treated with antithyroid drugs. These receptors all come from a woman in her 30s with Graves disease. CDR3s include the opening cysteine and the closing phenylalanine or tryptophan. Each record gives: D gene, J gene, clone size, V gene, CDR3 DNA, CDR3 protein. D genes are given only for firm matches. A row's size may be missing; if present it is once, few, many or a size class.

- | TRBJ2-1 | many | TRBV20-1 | TGCAGTGCTAGTGGGGGCCCCGTGCACAATGAGCAGTTCTTC | CSASGGPVHNEQFF
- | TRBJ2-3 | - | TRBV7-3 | TGTGCCAGCAGCCCACTGTTCGGCAGTAGCACAGATACGCAGTATTTT | CASSPLFGSSTDTQYF
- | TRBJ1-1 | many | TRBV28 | TGTGCCAGCACTCTGGCTGGGACCCGCGGAACTGAAGCTTTCTTT | CASTLAGTRGTEAFF
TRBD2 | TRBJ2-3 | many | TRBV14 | TGTGCCAGCAGCCCGGGACTAGCGGAAAGCACAGATACGCAGTATTTT | CASSPGLAESTDTQYF
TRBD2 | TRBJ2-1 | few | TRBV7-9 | TGTGCCAGCAGCTTAGCAGGACTAGCGGAATACAATGAGCAGTTCTTC | CASSLAGLAEYNEQFF
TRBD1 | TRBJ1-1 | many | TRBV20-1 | TGCAGAGGACAGGGACACCTGGACACTGAAGCTTTCTTT | CRGQGHLDTEAFF
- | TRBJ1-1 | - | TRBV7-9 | TGTGCCAGCAGTTTAGCAGGGGTCGACACTGAAGCTTTCTTT | CASSLAGVDTEAFF
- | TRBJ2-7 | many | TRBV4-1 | TGCGCCAGCAGCCTGAAAGGGGACTACGAGCAGTACTTC | CASSLKGDYEQYF
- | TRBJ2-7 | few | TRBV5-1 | TGCGCCAGCAGCTTGTACGGTGGGGACTACGAGCAGTACTTC | CASSLYGGDYEQYF
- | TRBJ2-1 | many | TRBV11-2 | TGTGCCAGCAGCTTAGTTTCGGGGGTAGACCCCTACAATGAGCAGTTCTTC | CASSLVSGVDPYNEQFF
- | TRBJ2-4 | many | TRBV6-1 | TGTGCCAGCAGTCAACCAGGGCTTTGGGGCAAAAACATTCAGTACTTC | CASSQPGLWGKNIQYF
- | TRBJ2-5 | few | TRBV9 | TGTGCCAGCAGCGGAGGAGAGGGGGAGACCCAGTACTTC | CASSGGEGETQYF
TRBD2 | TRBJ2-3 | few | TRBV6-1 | TGTGCCAGCAGTCCGGGGGTTGGGCTAGCGGGAAGCACAGATACGCAGTATTTT | CASSPGVGLAGSTDTQYF
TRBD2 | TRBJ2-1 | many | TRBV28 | TGTGCCAGCAGTTTATGGTTACTAGCGGGAGGTAGGGGCGAGCAGTTCTTC | CASSLWLLAGGRGEQFF
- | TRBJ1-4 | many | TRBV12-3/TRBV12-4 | TGTGCCAGCAGTTTACCAGGGAGTGAAAAACTGTTTTTT | CASSLPGSEKLFF
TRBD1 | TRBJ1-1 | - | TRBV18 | TGTGCCAGCTCACGCTGGACAGGCGGGTTGGACACTGAAGCTTTCTTT | CASSRWTGGLDTEAFF
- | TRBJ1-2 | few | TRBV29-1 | TGCAGCGTCCCCGGCCCGGAAAACTATGGCTACACCTTC | CSVPGPENYGYTF
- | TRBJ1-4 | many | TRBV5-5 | TGTGCCAGCAGCTCACAGGGTTCTGGGAATGAAAAACTGTTTTTT | CASSSQGSGNEKLFF
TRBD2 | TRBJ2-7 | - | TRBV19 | TGTGCCAGTAGTATTAGCGGGCCGACCTACGAGCAGTACTTC | CASSISGPTYEQYF
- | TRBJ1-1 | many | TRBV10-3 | TGTGCCATCAGTGATCCCAAAGGGCGGGGGACTGAAGCTTTCTTT | CAISDPKGRGTEAFF
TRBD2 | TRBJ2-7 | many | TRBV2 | TGTGCCAGCAAGACCGCAGCGGGAGGAGTCGAGCAGTACTTC | CASKTAAGGVEQYF
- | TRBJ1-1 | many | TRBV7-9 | TGTGCCAGCAGTCCCCCCAAGAACACTGAAGCTTTCTTT | CASSPPKNTEAFF
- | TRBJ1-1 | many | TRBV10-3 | TGTGCCATCAGTGACCCTGGACAGCCGAACACTGAAGCTTTCTTT | CAISDPGQPNTEAFF
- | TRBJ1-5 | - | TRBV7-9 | TGTGCCAGCAGCTTAGCGGGCCAGAGCAATCAGCCCCAGCATTTT | CASSLAGQSNQPQHF
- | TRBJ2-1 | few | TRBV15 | TGTGCCACCAGCAGAGACCCGGGACCAACCAATGAGCAGTTCTTC | CATSRDPGPTNEQFF
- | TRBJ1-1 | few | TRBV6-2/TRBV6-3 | TGTGCCAGCAGTGGCCCCGATGACGTGACTTTCTTT | CASSGPDDVTFF
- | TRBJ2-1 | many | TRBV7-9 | TGTGCAGTTCAGGCTTACAATGAGCAGTTCTTC | CAVQAYNEQFF
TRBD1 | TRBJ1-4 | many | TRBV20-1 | TGCAGCGCCCCCGGGACAGGGACCGAAAAACTGTTTTTT | CSAPGTGTEKLFF
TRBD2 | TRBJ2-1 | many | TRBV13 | TGTGCCAGCAGCGAGGGGCTAGCGGGAGCCAATGAGCAGTTCTTC | CASSEGLAGANEQFF
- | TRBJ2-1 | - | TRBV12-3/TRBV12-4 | TGTGCCAGCAGTTTAATCGGCAGGGCGAGTAATGAGCAGTTCTTC | CASSLIGRASNEQFF
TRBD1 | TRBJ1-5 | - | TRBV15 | TGTGCCACCAGCAGAGCACCGGGACAGGGTTTAAGCAATCAGCCCCAGCATTTT | CATSRAPGQGLSNQPQHF
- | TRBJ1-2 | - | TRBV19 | TGTGCCAGTAGTATAGAGCCGGCCGTCGTCGGGAGATATGGCTACACCTTC | CASSIEPAVVGRYGYTF
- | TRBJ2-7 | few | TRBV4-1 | TGCGCCAGCAGCCCAGGGGCAGGGGACGGCTACGAGCAGTACTTC | CASSPGAGDGYEQYF
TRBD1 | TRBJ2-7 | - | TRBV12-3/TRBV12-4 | TGTGCCAGCAGATCCGAAGACAGGGGTGTTTACGAGCAGTACTTC | CASRSEDRGVYEQYF
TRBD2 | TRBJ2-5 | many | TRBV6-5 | TGTGCCAGCAGTTACGGACCGGGACTAGCGGGAGGTGTAGAGACCCAGTACTTC | CASSYGPGLAGGVETQYF
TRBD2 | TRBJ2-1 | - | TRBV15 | TGTGCCACCAGCCCCGGACTAGCGGGGACGGATGAGCAGTTCTTC | CATSPGLAGTDEQFF
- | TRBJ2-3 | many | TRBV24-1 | TGTGCCACCAGTGATTTGCAGGGGAAGGGTGAGGATACGCAGTATTTT | CATSDLQGKGEDTQYF
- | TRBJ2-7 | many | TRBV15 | TGTGCCACCAGCAGAGATCGGGGTTACGGGCAGTACTTC | CATSRDRGYGQYF
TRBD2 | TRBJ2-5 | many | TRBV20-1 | TGCAGTGCTGGTCCGGCTAGCGGGAGGGCACGTGAGACCCAGTACTTC | CSAGPASGRARETQYF
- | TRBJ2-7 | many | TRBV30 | TGTGCCTGGAATAACAACCGCTACGAGCAGTACTTC | CAWNNNRYEQYF
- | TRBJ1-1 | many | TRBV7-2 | TGTGCCAGCAGCATCCGGCGGGGTGAAGCTTTCTTT | CASSIRRGEAFF
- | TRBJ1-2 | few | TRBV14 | TGTGCCAGCAGCCGTACTACTAACTATGGCTACACCTTC | CASSRTTNYGYTF
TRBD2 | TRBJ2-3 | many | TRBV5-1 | TGCGCCAGCAGGAGACTAGCGGAGAGCACAGATACGCAGTATTTT | CASRRLAESTDTQYF
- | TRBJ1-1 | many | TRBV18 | TGTGCCAGCTCACCGGTCACTGAAGCTTTCTTT | CASSPVTEAFF
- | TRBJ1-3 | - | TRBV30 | TGTGCCTGGAGTGCCTATGGCCGAGGGACCATATATTTT | CAWSAYGRGTIYF
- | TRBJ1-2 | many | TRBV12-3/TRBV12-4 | TGTGCCAGCAGTTTGGGGGGACCGGGAGGCTACACCTTC | CASSLGGPGGYTF
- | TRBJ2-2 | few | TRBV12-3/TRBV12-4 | TGTGCCAGCAGATTAAGGGGGGACTCGACCGGGGAGCTGTTTTTT | CASRLRGDSTGELFF
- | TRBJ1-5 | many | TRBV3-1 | TGTGCCAGCAGCCAAGATGGCAGGCAGCCCCAGCATTTT | CASSQDGRQPQHF
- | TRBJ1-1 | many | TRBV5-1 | TGCGCCAGCAGCTTGGGGCGAGGAGTAGACACTGAAGCTTTCTTT | CASSLGRGVDTEAFF
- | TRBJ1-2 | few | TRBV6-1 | TGTGCCAGCAGCCCCGACCTCTTGGGCGGCTACACCTTC | CASSPDLLGGYTF
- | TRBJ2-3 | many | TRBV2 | TGTGCCAGCAGTGAAGCGCGGACAGATACGCAGTATTTT | CASSEARTDTQYF